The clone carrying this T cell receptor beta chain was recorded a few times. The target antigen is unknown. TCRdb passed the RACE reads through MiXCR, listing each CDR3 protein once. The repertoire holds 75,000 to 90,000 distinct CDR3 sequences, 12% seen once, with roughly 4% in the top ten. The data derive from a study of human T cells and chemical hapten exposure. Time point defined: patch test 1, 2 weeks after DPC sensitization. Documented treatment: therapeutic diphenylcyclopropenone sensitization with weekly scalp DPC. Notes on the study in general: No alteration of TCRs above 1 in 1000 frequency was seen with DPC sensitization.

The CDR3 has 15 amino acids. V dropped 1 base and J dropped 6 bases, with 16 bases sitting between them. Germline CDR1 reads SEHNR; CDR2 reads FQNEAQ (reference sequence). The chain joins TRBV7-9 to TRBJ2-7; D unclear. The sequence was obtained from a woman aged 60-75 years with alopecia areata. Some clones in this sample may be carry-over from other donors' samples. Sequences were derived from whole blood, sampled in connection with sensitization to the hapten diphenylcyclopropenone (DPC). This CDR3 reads CASSLDAGFVSEQYF. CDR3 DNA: TGTGCCAGCAGCTTAGATGCTGGTTTTGTGAGCGAGCAGTACTTC. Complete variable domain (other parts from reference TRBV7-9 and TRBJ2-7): DTGVSQNPRHKITKRGQNVTFRCDPISEHNRLYWYRQTLGQGPEFLTYFQNEAQLEKSRLLSDRFSAERPKGSFSTLEIQRTEQGDSAMYLCASSLDAGFVSEQYFGPGTRLTVT.